Shown below are 21 T cell receptor beta chains from a single sample sequenced in a study of blood T cell repertoires in COVID-19. Produced via immunoSEQ multiplex PCR; TCRdb's table is partial and in-frame only. The sample lists roughly 150,000 clones, roughly four fifths occurring once. Sequenced: peripheral blood. These TCRs come from a woman older than 75 with acute or convalescent COVID-19.

J is TRBJ1-1 and V is TRBV14; no definite D call. V was pared by 3 bases and J by 6 bases, with 11 bases between. The CDR3 extends over 13 amino acids. The germline CDR1 and CDR2 sequences are SGHDN and FVKESK. The CDR3 sequence is CASSQRWTSEAFF. CDR3 sequence (DNA): TGTGCCAGCAGCCAGCGTTGGACTTCTGAAGCTTTCTTT.

This chain's CDR3 is CASSLGQGNSQPQHF. The CDR3 DNA follows: TGTGCCAGCAGTTTAGGACAGGGAAATTCTCAGCCCCAGCATTTT. The rearrangement links TRBV28 to TRBJ1-5, with 8 bases fitting TRBD1. V lost 2 bases and J lost 6; bases outside the gene matches: 6. The CDR3 runs to 15 residues. Germline V gives CDR1 MDHEN, CDR2 SYDVKM.

The chain carries TRBV19 and TRBJ2-5, with TRBD2 as a possible D gene (6 bases). CDR3 length: 14 amino acids. V dropped 6 bases and J dropped 2 bases, with 13 bases sitting between them. Germline V gene sequence: CDR1 LNHDA, CDR2 SQIVND (reference sequence). CDR3: CASSLSGLQETQYF. In DNA form, the CDR3 reads TGTGCCAGTAGCCTTAGCGGTTTACAAGAGACCCAGTACTTC.

The chain combines TRBV5-1 with TRBJ2-3; TRBD1 matches at 9 bases. The CDR3 is 18 residues long. Germline V lookup: CDR1 SGHRS, CDR2 YFSETQ. J gave up 5 bases and V 0 bases, and 13 bases lay outside the gene matches. CDR3 in amino acids: CASSLGMGTGLSRDTQYF. The CDR3 DNA sequence: TGCGCCAGCAGCTTGGGCATGGGGACAGGGTTATCAAGAGATACGCAGTATTTT.

The J gene is TRBJ1-5, the V gene TRBV5-6; 7 bases agree with TRBD1. The CDR3 is made up of 16 amino acids. CDR1 is SGHDT, CDR2 YYEEEE, per germline. Losses at the gene ends were 4 bases for V and 6 bases for J; bases not matched to a gene: 13. CDR3: CASSLMTGQAGQPQHF. DNA for the CDR3: TGTGCCAGCAGCCTAATGACAGGACAGGCGGGTCAGCCCCAGCATTTT.

The V call is TRBV7-2, the J call TRBJ1-5, with D perhaps matching TRBD1 (6 bases). Germline CDR1 SGHTA, CDR2 FQGNSA. V dropped 1 base and J dropped 3 bases, with 10 bases sitting between them. This CDR3 spans 15 amino acids. The CDR3 coding sequence is TGTGCCAGCAGCTTAGGGACAGTGCCCAATCAGCCCCAGCATTTT. Protein sequence: CASSLGTVPNQPQHF.

The CDR3 sequence is CASKTTGNSYEQYF. The CDR3 DNA reads TGTGCCAGCAAAACCACAGGGAATTCCTACGAGCAGTACTTC. The chain links TRBV27 to TRBJ2-7; possible D gene TRBD1, 6 bases. Germline CDR1 MNHEY, CDR2 SMNVEV (reference sequence). The V and J ends lost 7 bases and 1 base respectively, with 14 bases between them. This CDR3 contains 14 residues.

This clone was observed a handful of times. The chain joins TRBV20-1 to TRBJ2-5, with 8 bases fitting TRBD1. CDR3 length equals 16 residues. Germline V gene lookup returns CDR1 DFQATT and CDR2 SNEGSKA (reference sequence). J was trimmed by 4 bases and V by 3 bases; bases with no gene match: 13. CDR3 nucleotides: TGCAGTGCTAGTGTACAGGGGGATTGGGTTGGAGAGACCCAGTACTTC. Translation: CSASVQGDWVGETQYF.

The chain carries TRBV3-1 (or the pseudogene TRBV3-2) and TRBJ1-5; the D is unclear. V lost 4 bases to trimming and J lost 1 base, with 11 bases between them. CDR1 is LGHDT, CDR2 YNNKEL, per germline (reference sequence). This CDR3 is built from 15 residues. This CDR3 reads CASSLSDGSNQPQHF. In DNA form, the CDR3 reads TGTGCCAGCAGCCTAAGCGATGGAAGCAATCAGCCCCAGCATTTT.

This chain links TRBV28 with TRBJ2-7, with 7 nucleotides matching TRBD1. V lost 5 bases to trimming and J lost 3 bases; unmatched junction nucleotides: 13. This CDR3 comprises 16 residues. Germline V CDR1 and CDR2: MDHEN, SYDVKM. Here the CDR3 reads CASSGGRDSPIYEQYF. The CDR3 region has the DNA TGTGCCAGCAGTGGGGGCAGGGACAGTCCCATCTACGAGCAGTACTTC. Filled out from reference TRBV28 and TRBJ2-7, the complete variable domain reads DVKVTQSSRYLVKRTGEKVFLECVQDMDHENMFWYRQDPGLGLRLIYFSYDVKMKEKGDIPEGYSVSREKKERFSLILESASTNQTSMYLCASSGGRDSPIYEQYFGPGTRLTVT.

This rearrangement joins TRBV29-1 to TRBJ2-1; the D gene is possibly TRBD1 (5 bases). Per germline, CDR1 SQVTM and CDR2 ANQGSEA. The CDR3 covers 13 residues. V was cut by 8 bases and J by 4 bases, with 15 bases left in between. DNA for the CDR3: TGCAGCATAAATGTCCAGGGATACAATGAGCAGTTCTTC. It translates to CSINVQGYNEQFF.

This chain uses TRBV18 with TRBJ2-5, with D tentatively TRBD1 (6 bases). This CDR3 region has 15 residues. Trimming left V 1 base short and J 4 bases short, with 13 bases between. Germline CDR1 reads KGHSH; CDR2 reads LQKENI. CDR3 region: CASSPRTGWGETQYF. CDR3 DNA sequence: TGTGCCAGCTCACCACGAACAGGGTGGGGAGAGACCCAGTACTTC.

The chain combines TRBV3-1 (or the pseudogene TRBV3-2) with TRBJ2-1, with D possibly matching TRBD1 (6 bases). The CDR3 is made up of 13 amino acids. Germline-derived CDR1 and CDR2 are LGHDT and YNNKEL (reference sequence). Trimming took off 2 bases at V and 4 bases at J, with 6 bases between the two ends. The CDR3 coding sequence is TGTGCCAGCAGCCAAACAGGGTACAATGAGCAGTTCTTC. Amino acids: CASSQTGYNEQFF.

This chain connects TRBV5-1 to TRBJ2-3; weak D call: TRBD2 (6 bases). From germline, CDR1 is SGHRS and CDR2 YFSETQ. This CDR3 has 15 residues. Trimming pared 4 bases from V and 6 bases from J, leaving 18 bases between. CDR3 protein: CASSQTRDWRDTQYF. Written as DNA, the CDR3 is TGCGCCAGCAGCCAAACCCGGGACTGGAGGGATACGCAGTATTTT.

The CDR3 sequence: CASSQGTVRSPLHF. CDR3 in DNA: TGTGCCAGCAGCCAGGGGACAGTTAGGTCACCCCTCCACTTT. V is TRBV7-9 and J is TRBJ1-6; 7 bases fit TRBD1. V was clipped by 5 bases and J by 10 bases; unmatched bases: 8. The CDR3 contains 14 residues. Germline V CDR1 and CDR2: SEHNR, FQNEAQ (reference sequence).

The chain recombines TRBV19 with TRBJ1-2, with D possibly TRBD1 on 5 matching bases. From germline, CDR1 is LNHDA and CDR2 SQIVND (reference sequence). Between the trimmed V and J ends, which lost 3 bases and 8 bases, there was a span of 13 bases. The CDR3 totals 13 residues. CDR3 protein: CASSIQGFQGYTF. DNA of the CDR3: TGTGCCAGTAGTATTCAGGGTTTCCAAGGCTACACCTTC.

This rearrangement joins TRBV4-1 to TRBJ2-4; 9 nucleotides agree with TRBD2. The ends lost 3 bases at V and 8 bases at J; junction bases unmatched: 8. CDR1 is MGHRA and CDR2 is YSYEKL in the germline V gene. The CDR3 loop spans 15 amino acids. The CDR3 reads CASSHLTSGRDIQYF. The CDR3, as DNA: TGCGCCAGCAGCCACTTGACTAGCGGTCGGGACATTCAGTACTTC.

The chain couples TRBV4-3 to TRBJ1-1; tentative D call: TRBD1 (5 bases). The CDR3 sequence is 14 residues long. CDR1 and CDR2 from the germline V gene are LGHNA and YSLEER. Trimming shortened V by 2 bases and J by 4 bases, and 11 bases separated the two germline ends. CDR3 DNA: TGCGCCAGCAGCCAAATTACAGGTTCCACTGAAGCTTTCTTT. Its translation is CASSQITGSTEAFF.

This chain connects TRBV7-9 to TRBJ2-3; 7 bases fit TRBD2. The CDR3 contains 16 residues. Germline CDR1 and CDR2: SEHNR and FQNEAQ (reference sequence). V shed 1 base, J shed 2 bases, and the junction held 6 bases outside the gene matches. The CDR3 region is CASSLGRQRDTDTQYF. CDR3 DNA sequence: TGTGCCAGCAGCTTAGGAAGGCAGCGGGACACAGATACGCAGTATTTT.

This chain joins TRBV5-6 and TRBJ2-7; weak D call: TRBD2 (5 bases). This CDR3 spans 13 amino acids. Germline values: CDR1 SGHDT, CDR2 YYEEEE. V gave up 4 bases and J gave up 4 bases, with 12 bases separating them. The CDR3 DNA sequence: TGTGCCAGCAGCCGGAGTTCGGGATACGAGCAGTACTTC. Its protein product is CASSRSSGYEQYF.

The chain has TRBV7-9 and TRBJ2-5; 7 bases fit TRBD1. The CDR3 has 14 residues. The V gene's germline CDR1 is SEHNR and CDR2 FQNEAQ (reference sequence). J gave up 2 bases and V 4 bases, and 4 bases lay outside the gene matches. The chain's CDR3 is CASSSSTGQETQYF. CDR3 DNA: TGTGCCAGCAGCTCATCGACAGGGCAAGAGACCCAGTACTTC.